The rows below give T cell receptor beta chains drawn from one sample of a study of cytomegalovirus exposure and HLA in healthy donors. Only in-frame clones appear in the TCRdb table, and some are missing; sequencing was by immunoSEQ multiplex PCR. The sample consists of 150,000 to 200,000 clones, roughly 87% of them appearing once. The sample was PBMCs. Every receptor here comes from a man between 50 and 59 years old in good health and CMV-seropositive. The CDR3 runs from the conserved cysteine through the conserved F or W. A D gene is named only where the DNA matches it firmly. Rows give clone size only sometimes, using once, few, many, or a class for an expanded clone.

.	TRBD1	TRBV7-2	TRBJ2-3	CASSLLWDSPTDTQYF	TGTGCCAGCAGCTTACTTTGGGACAGTCCCACAGATACGCAGTATTTT
few	.	TRBV30	TRBJ2-6	CAWIGLLSGANVLTF	TGTGCCTGGATCGGACTTCTCTCTGGGGCCAACGTCCTGACTTTC
.	TRBD2	TRBV7-9	TRBJ2-7	CASSPTGQRGNYEQYF	TGTGCCAGCAGCCCCACCGGTCAGCGGGGCAACTACGAGCAGTACTTC
.	.	TRBV5-1	TRBJ1-6	CASSDDRLNSPLHF	TGCGCCAGCAGCGACGACAGGCTCAATTCACCCCTCCACTTT
.	.	TRBV7-9	TRBJ2-7	CASSLDSSTSEQYF	TGTGCCAGCAGCTTAGACTCGTCGACATCTGAGCAGTACTTC
.	TRBD2	TRBV29-1	TRBJ2-7	CSVMGGRGYEQYF	TGCAGCGTGATGGGCGGGAGGGGGTACGAGCAGTACTTC
few	TRBD1	TRBV19	TRBJ2-3	CASSISSGQGTDTQYF	TGTGCCAGTAGTATATCATCGGGACAGGGCACAGATACGCAGTATTTT
.	.	TRBV27	TRBJ2-2	CASSLLAGELFF	TGTGCCAGCAGTTTACTTGCCGGGGAGCTGTTTTTT
.	TRBD2	TRBV6-6	TRBJ2-7	CASSYKLAETYEQYF	TGTGCCAGCAGTTACAAGCTAGCGGAAACCTACGAGCAGTACTTC
.	TRBD1	TRBV28	TRBJ1-1	CASSYLDRTNTEAFF	TGTGCCAGCAGTTACTTGGACAGGACGAACACTGAAGCTTTCTTT
.	.	TRBV30	TRBJ2-1	CAAGALYNEQFF	TGTGCCGCAGGGGCCCTTTACAATGAGCAGTTCTTC
.	.	TRBV6-6	TRBJ2-3	CASSPRQTDTQYF	TGTGCCAGCAGCCCCCGTCAGACAGATACGCAGTATTTT
.	TRBD2	TRBV30	TRBJ2-1	CAGSGRVYNEQFF	TGTGCCGGAAGCGGGAGGGTCTACAATGAGCAGTTCTTC
.	TRBD2	TRBV7-7	TRBJ2-3	CASSLDGRGTDTQYF	TGTGCTAGCAGCTTAGACGGGAGGGGGACAGATACGCAGTATTTT
.	TRBD1	TRBV7-8	TRBJ2-2	CASSLGPPGQGFSNTGELFF	TGTGCCAGCAGCTTAGGTCCTCCGGGACAGGGGTTTTCAAATACCGGGGAGCTGTTTTTT
.	TRBD1	TRBV7-9	TRBJ2-2	CASSTRTGVTGELFF	TGTGCCAGCAGCACACGGACAGGGGTGACCGGGGAGCTGTTTTTT
.	TRBD1	TRBV7-2	TRBJ1-2	CASSPKTGDYGYTF	TGTGCCAGCAGCCCAAAGACAGGGGACTATGGCTACACCTTC
.	.	TRBV28	TRBJ2-7	CASSLFPAGGSYEQYF	TGTGCCAGCAGTTTATTTCCGGCAGGGGGGTCCTACGAGCAGTACTTC
.	.	TRBV18	TRBJ2-3	CASSPPTKDTQYF	TGTGCCAGCTCACCACCCACAAAAGATACGCAGTATTTT